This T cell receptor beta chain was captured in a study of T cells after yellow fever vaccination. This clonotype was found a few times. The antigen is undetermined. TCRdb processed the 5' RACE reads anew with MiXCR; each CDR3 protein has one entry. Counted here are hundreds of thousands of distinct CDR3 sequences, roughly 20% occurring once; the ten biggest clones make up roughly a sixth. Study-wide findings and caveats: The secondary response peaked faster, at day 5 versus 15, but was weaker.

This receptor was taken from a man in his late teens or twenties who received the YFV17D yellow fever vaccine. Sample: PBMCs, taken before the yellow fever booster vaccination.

In DNA, the CDR3 is TGTGCCAGCAGCTTAGCCGGGACAGGGTACGGTTACGAGCAGTACGTC. It is translated as CASSLAGTGYGYEQYV. The chain employs TRBV7-2 and TRBJ2-7; TRBD1 matches at 9 bases. This CDR3 region has 16 residues. Germline V gene sequence: CDR1 SGHTA, CDR2 FQGNSA. V shed 0 bases and J 4 bases; nucleotides not matched to a gene: 7.